The clone carrying this TCR beta chain was seen ten or more times. This record belongs to a study of T-cell reconstitution after alpha-beta-depleted transplantation in children. For TCRbeta, the library was prepared with unique molecular identifiers. Each CDR3 protein gets one entry after TCRdb re-called the PCR reads with MiXCR. This sample has hundreds of thousands of distinct CDR3 sequences, with approximately 12% found just once. CDR3 length: 13 amino acids. V lost 4 bases and J lost 5, with 9 bases in between. Looked up from germline, CDR1 is LNHDA and CDR2 is SQIVND (reference sequence). The sample here was PBMCs from the stem cell graft donor, taken from the stem cell graft. This receptor was identified in a human donor who donated a stem cell graft to a child with acute lymphoblastic leukemia. The V call is TRBV19, the J call TRBJ2-1; D might be TRBD1 (5 bases). The DNA of the CDR3 is TGTGCCAGTAGTACGGACACCCACAATGAGCAGTTCTTC. It codes for CASSTDTHNEQFF. Filled out from reference TRBV19 and TRBJ2-1, the complete variable domain reads DGGITQSPKYLFRKEGQNVTLSCEQNLNHDAMYWYRQDPGQGLRLIYYSQIVNDFQKGDIAEGYSVSREKKESFPLTVTSAQKNPTAFYLCASSTDTHNEQFFGPGTRLTVL.